This record covers a single T cell receptor (beta chain). The antigen this receptor binds is unknown. Base qualities are not at hand, and no much larger clone is one base apart. This specimen comes from a study of T cell responses to AZD1222 COVID-19 vaccine (dated by TCRdb to the early 2020s). Background on the whole study: Because spike-specific TCR depth and breadth did not differ between the two schedules, AZD1222 recipients who got a second dose at roughly 4 weeks were pooled with those who got a second dose at roughly 12 weeks. Trial participants were enrolled by age into subgroups of 18-55, 56-69 and 70-plus years, and approximately 150, 30 and 60 TCR-sequenced participants, respectively, were included in these subgroups. TCR sequencing was performed for approximately 240 trial participants, of whom some 200 were given two doses of AZD1222 and 26 were given two doses of MenACWY control vaccine.

Summary of the overall study and its limitations: Only six or seven AZD1222 recipients were SARS-CoV-2 seropositive at baseline, limiting conclusions about previously exposed vaccinees. Because no day 14 peak-response samples were available, repertoires were characterized only after the peak T cell response. The whole spike protein was spanned by vaccine-associated CD4 TCRs, and dominant responses were seen in regions 160-218 and 743-854. Participants were mostly white British, with more females than males. The authors suggested clonal diversity may have been underestimated. Reportedly, almost half of the unique spike-specific TCRs recognized epitopes lying outside the regions that are mutated in the B.1.351 and B.1.1.7 variants. The 56-69-year group was small, and its depth increase did not reach significance, likely because of low power. A significant rise in spike-specific TCR breadth and depth was observed after two AZD1222 doses relative to day 0 and relative to MenACWY recipients.

The V and J ends are trimmed by 3 bases and 0 bases, leaving 14 bases between them. The CDR3 contains 16 residues, cysteine and phenylalanine counted. Only the CDR3 DNA stays, 48 bases, in frame from base 1. The CDR1 and CDR2 encoded by the germline V gene (reference sequence) are SEHNR and FQNEAQ. Read against the paper, the sample's time point label means: baseline before first vaccination. Samples from vaccinated people were obtained from the UK trials COV001 and COV002, which included a single-blind randomized controlled phase 2/3 trial of AZD1222 (ChAdOx1 nCoV-19) in healthy adults. For TCRbeta chain sequencing, PBMC samples were collected from trial participants at day 0 and at day 28 after the second dose. The CDR3 regions of human TCRbeta chains were analyzed by immunosequencing. The source study handled its data this way. Repertoire TCRs were matched against a reference library of SARS-CoV-2-specific TCRs generated with the MIRA antigen-specificity platform. Breadth meant the fraction of unique TCRs that were SARS-CoV-2-associated, whereas depth meant the fraction of total T cells that were SARS-CoV-2-associated. Using the MIRA data, each spike-specific TCR was mapped to the spike region that the TCR reacts to and placed in a CD4 or CD8 class. Log10-transformed breadth and depth values were compared by one-way ANOVA with Sidak's multiple comparisons tests. In its TCRdb copy, this immuneACCESS table keeps in-frame sequences only and misses some clones. Where compared with another copy, unresolved V genes explain less than half of these, and the others have no known cause. D and trimming were read from the DNA, whereas the V and J calls and clone size are those reported in that table. Counted in this sample were about 190,000 clones; roughly 91% of them appeared once. The top ten clonotypes cover approximately 0.98% of the sample.

The clonotype comes from an adult in good health. The rearranged chain carries TRBV7-9 and TRBJ1-1; the best D guess is TRBD1, with 5 bases matching. The sample was peripheral blood, taken on day 0 of AZD1222 vaccination. The CDR3 reads CASSFKGQGLNTEAFF. The bases read TGTGCCAGCAGCTTTAAGGGTCAGGGCCTGAACACTGAAGCTTTCTTT.